This TCR beta chain was captured in a study of shared clonotypes between healthy human individuals. Findings and caveats of the study: Generation probabilities were higher for clonotypes shared across all four sorted-subset donors than for unshared ones. Blood was the only sampled material, and tissue repertoires likely differ.

Trimming cost V 10 bases and J 4 bases, with 11 bases left between them. CDR3 length: 13 residues. Looked up from germline, CDR1 is MNHEY and CDR2 is SVGAGI. Investigators spread the genomic DNA of each subset evenly over several immunoSEQ plates. Measured with immunoSEQ multiplex PCR; TCRdb has only the in-frame clones, and not every one. The sample consists of more than 2 million clones, 85% to 95% of them appearing once. Positively selected for CCR7, the CD45RO-negative cells used as naive CD8 cells excluded terminally differentiated effector memory CD45RA+ cells. As regards this clone: Its antigen is not known.

This clonotype originated in a man aged 18 to 35 in good health. The J gene is TRBJ1-6, the V gene TRBV6-5; D uncertain. Sample: naive CD8+ T cells sorted from blood. CDR3: CATQVGYNSPLHF. The CDR3, as DNA: TGTGCCACTCAAGTGGGGTATAATTCACCCCTCCACTTT.